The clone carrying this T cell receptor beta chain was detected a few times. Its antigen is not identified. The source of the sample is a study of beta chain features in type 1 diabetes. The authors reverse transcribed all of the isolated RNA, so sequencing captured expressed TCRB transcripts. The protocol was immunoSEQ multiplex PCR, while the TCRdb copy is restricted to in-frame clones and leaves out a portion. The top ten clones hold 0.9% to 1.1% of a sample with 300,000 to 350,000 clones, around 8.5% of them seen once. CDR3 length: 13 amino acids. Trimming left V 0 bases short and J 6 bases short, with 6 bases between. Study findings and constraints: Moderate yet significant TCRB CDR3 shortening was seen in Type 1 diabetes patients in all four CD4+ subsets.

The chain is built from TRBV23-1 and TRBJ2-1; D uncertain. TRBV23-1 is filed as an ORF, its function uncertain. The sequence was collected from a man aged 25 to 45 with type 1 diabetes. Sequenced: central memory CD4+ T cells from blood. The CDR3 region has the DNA TGCGCCAGCAGTCAATCGAGGTCCAATGAGCAGTTCTTC. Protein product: CASSQSRSNEQFF.